The T cell receptor beta chain under discussion was sequenced for a study of response to subunit inactivated influenza vaccine. TCRdb fed the RT-PCR reads into MiXCR, producing one record per CDR3 protein. The sample yields a few hundred thousand distinct CDR3 sequences, about a fifth seen once. V was clipped by 4 bases and J by 3 bases, with 25 bases between them. The V gene's germline CDR1 is SGHAT and CDR2 FQNNGV. The CDR3 totals 18 residues. The sample holds a few counts of this clonotype. The rearrangement links TRBV11-2 to TRBJ2-7, with D perhaps being TRBD1 or TRBD2 (5 bases each). The clonotype was recovered from a man aged 50-75 years who received an inactivated influenza vaccine. The source material was PBMCs from blood, sampled roughly 20 months after vaccination. CDR3 coding DNA: TGTGCCAGCAGCTCCACCACAGGCATCTCGAGGGCAATCTACGAGCAGTACTTC. This encodes CASSSTTGISRAIYEQYF.